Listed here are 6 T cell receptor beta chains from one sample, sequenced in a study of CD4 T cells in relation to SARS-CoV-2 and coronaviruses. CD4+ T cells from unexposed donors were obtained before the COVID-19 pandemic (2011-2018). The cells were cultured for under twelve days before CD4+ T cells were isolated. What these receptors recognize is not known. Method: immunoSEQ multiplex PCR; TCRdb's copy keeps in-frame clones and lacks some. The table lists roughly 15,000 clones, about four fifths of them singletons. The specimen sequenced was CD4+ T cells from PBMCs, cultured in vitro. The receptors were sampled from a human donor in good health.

CDR3 nucleotide sequence: TGTGCCAGCTCACTCGGCCAATCGGGAGGCGGAGTCTACGAGCAGTACTTC. As protein: CASSLGQSGGGVYEQYF. The J gene is TRBJ2-7, the V gene TRBV18; 7 nucleotides match TRBD2. The V gene end was trimmed by 4 bases and the J gene end by 3 bases; junction bases not matched to a gene: 15. The germline V gene encodes CDR1 KGHSH and CDR2 LQKENI. CDR3 length equals 17 residues.

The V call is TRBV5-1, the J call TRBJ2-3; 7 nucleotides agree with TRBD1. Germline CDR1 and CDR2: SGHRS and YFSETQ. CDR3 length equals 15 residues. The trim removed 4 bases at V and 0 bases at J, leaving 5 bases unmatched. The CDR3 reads CASSLGTDSTDTQYF. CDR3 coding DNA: TGCGCCAGCAGCCTCGGGACAGATAGCACAGATACGCAGTATTTT.

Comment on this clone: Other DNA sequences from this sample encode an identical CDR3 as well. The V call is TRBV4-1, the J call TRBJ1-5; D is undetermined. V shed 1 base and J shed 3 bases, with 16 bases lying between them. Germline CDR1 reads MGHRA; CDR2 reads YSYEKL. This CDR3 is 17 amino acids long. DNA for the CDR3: TGCGCCAGCAGCCAAGTGCCTTTACGAGGGATCAATCAGCCCCAGCATTTT. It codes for CASSQVPLRGINQPQHF.

CDR3 region: CASSLGASGSSGANVLTF. Here the CDR3 DNA reads TGTGCCAGCAGCTTAGGAGCTAGCGGGAGCTCTGGGGCCAACGTCCTGACTTTC. The rearrangement uses TRBV11-2 and TRBJ2-6; 10 bases match TRBD2. Per the germline V gene, CDR1 is SGHAT and CDR2 is FQNNGV. This CDR3 spans 18 amino acids. The J segment lost 0 bases and the V segment lost 1 base, leaving 3 bases of the junction unmatched.

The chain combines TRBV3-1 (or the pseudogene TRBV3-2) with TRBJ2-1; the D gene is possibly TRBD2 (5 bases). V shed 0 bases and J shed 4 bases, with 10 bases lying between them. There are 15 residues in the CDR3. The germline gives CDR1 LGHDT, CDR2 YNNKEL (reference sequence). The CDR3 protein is CASSQDTRWYNEQFF. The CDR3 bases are TGTGCCAGCAGCCAAGACACTAGATGGTACAATGAGCAGTTCTTC.

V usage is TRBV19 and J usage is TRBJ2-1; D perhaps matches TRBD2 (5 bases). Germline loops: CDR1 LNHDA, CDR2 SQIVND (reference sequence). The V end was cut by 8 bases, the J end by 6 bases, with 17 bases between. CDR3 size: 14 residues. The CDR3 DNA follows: TGTGCCAGTGGGAGTACGAGGGTCTTCAATGAGCAGTTCTTC. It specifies CASGSTRVFNEQFF.